This paragraph covers one TCR beta chain sequence. This entry belongs to a study of response to subunit inactivated influenza vaccine. Each CDR3 protein is one row after TCRdb ran MiXCR on the RT-PCR reads. Counted here are about half a million distinct CDR3 sequences, around 8% occurring once; the ten biggest clones make up under 15%. Sequencing used PBMCs from blood, obtained around 25 months after vaccination. This clonotype was obtained from a man between 50 and 75 years old who received an inactivated influenza vaccine.

The CDR3 is CASSLAGDLRAFF. CDR3 in DNA: TGCGCCAGCAGCTTGGCAGGGGATTTGAGAGCTTTCTTT. J is TRBJ1-1 and V is TRBV5-1, with a weak D call TRBD1 (6 bases). Germline values: CDR1 SGHRS, CDR2 YFSETQ. There are 13 residues in the CDR3. V was shortened by 0 bases and J by 10 bases, with 13 bases between the two germline ends.